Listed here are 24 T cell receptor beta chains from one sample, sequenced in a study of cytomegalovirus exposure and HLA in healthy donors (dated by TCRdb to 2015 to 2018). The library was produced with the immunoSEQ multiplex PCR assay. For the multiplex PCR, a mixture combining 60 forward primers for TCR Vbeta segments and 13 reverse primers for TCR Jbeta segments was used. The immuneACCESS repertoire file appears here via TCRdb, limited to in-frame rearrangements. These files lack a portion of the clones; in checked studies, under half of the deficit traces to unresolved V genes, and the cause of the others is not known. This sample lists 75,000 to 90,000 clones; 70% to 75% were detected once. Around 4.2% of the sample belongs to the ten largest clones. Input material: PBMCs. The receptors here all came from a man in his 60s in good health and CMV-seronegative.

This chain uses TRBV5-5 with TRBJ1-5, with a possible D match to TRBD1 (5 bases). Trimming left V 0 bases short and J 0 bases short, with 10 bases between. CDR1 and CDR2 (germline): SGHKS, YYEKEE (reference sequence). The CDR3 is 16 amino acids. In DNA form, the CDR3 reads TGTGCCAGCAGCTTGGTTCCCGGACATAGCAATCAGCCCCAGCATTTT. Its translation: CASSLVPGHSNQPQHF.

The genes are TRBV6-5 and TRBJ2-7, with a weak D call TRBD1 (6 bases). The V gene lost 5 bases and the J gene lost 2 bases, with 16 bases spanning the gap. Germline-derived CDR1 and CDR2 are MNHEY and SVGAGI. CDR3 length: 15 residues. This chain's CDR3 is CASSRGQTTTYEQYF. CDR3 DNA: TGTGCCAGCAGTCGTGGACAGACTACTACCTACGAGCAGTACTTC.

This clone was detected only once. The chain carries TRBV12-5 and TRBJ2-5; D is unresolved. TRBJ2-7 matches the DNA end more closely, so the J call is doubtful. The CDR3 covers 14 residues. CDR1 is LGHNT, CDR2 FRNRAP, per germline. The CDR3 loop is CASGPLRSPYEQYF. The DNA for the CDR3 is TGTGCTAGTGGTCCCCTGAGGAGCCCCTACGAGCAGTACTTC.

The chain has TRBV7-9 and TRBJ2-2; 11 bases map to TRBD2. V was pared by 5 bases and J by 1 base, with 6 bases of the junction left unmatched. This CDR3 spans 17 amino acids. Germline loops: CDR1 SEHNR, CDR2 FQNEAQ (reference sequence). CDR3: CASSNTGTSGNTGELFF. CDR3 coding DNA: TGTGCCAGCAGCAATACCGGGACTAGCGGGAACACCGGGGAGCTGTTTTTT.

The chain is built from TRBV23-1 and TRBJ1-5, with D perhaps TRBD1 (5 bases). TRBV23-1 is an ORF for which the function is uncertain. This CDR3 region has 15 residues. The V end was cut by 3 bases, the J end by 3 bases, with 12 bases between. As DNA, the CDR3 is TGCGCCAGCAGTCACCATGGGGCGTACAATCAGCCCCAGCATTTT. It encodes CASSHHGAYNQPQHF.

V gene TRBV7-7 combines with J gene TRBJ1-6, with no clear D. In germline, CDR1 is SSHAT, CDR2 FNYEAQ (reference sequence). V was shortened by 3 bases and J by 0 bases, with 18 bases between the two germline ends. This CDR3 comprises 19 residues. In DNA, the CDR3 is TGTGCCAGCAGCTTTGGCGGATATGGGGAGAGCTCCTATAATTCACCCCTCCACTTT. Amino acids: CASSFGGYGESSYNSPLHF.

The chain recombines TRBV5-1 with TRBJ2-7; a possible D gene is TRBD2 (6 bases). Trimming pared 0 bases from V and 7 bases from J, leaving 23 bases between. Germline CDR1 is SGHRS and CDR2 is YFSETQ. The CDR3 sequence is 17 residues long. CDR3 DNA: TGCGCCAGCAGCTTGGCCTCAGGGCGGGGCTTTTTCAGTGAGCAGTACTTC. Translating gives CASSLASGRGFFSEQYF.

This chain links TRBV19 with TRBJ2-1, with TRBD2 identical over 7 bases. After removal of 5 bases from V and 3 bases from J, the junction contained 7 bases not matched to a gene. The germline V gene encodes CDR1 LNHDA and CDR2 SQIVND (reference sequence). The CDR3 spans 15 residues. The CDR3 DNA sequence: TGTGCCAGTAGTGCCCCGGGGGGACTCTACAATGAGCAGTTCTTC. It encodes CASSAPGGLYNEQFF.

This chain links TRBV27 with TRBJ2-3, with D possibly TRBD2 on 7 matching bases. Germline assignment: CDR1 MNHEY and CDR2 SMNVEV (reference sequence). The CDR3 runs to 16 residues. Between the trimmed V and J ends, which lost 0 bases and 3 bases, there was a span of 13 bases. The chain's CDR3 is CASSLSPGGHTDTQYF. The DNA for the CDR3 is TGTGCCAGCAGTTTATCACCGGGGGGCCATACAGATACGCAGTATTTT.

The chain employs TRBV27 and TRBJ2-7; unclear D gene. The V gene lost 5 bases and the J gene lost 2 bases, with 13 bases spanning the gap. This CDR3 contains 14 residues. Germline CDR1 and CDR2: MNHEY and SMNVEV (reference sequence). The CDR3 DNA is TGTGCCAGCAGTCCAACCCACAGCACCTACGAGCAGTACTTC. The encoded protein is CASSPTHSTYEQYF.

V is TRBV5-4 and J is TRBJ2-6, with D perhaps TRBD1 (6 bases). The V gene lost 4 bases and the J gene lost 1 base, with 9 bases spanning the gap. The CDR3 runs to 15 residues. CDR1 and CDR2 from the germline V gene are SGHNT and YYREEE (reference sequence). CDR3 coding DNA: TGTGCCAGCAGCCCAGGACAGTCTGGGGCCAACGTCCTGACTTTC. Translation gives CASSPGQSGANVLTF.

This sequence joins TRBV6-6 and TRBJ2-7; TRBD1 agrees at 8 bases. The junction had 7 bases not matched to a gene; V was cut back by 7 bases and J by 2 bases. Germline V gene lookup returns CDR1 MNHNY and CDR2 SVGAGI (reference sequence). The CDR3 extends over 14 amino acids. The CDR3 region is CASNADRAPYEQYF. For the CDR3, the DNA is TGTGCCAGCAACGCGGACAGGGCTCCCTACGAGCAGTACTTC.

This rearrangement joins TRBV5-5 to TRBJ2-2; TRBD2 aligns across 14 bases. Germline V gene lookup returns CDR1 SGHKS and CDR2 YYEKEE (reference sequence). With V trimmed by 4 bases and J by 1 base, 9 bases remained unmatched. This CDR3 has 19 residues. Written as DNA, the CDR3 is TGTGCCAGCAGCCCTCCGGGACTAGCGGGGGTAAAGAACACCGGGGAGCTGTTTTTT. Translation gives CASSPPGLAGVKNTGELFF.

CDR3 residues: CAWRGGDKSGNTIYF. Here the CDR3 DNA reads TGTGCCTGGAGGGGTGGGGACAAAAGTGGAAACACCATATATTTT. The chain is built from TRBV30 and TRBJ1-3, with TRBD1 as a possible D gene (6 bases). Looked up from germline, CDR1 is GTSNPN and CDR2 is SVGIG (reference sequence). The CDR3 is made up of 15 amino acids. V was clipped by 3 bases and J by 3 bases, with 15 bases between them.

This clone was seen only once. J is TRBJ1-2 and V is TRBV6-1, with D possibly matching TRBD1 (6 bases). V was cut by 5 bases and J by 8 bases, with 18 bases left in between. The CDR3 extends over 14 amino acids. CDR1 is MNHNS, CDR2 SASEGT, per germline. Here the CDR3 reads CASSLGTSSGGYTF. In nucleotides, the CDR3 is TGTGCCAGCAGTCTCGGGACATCCTCGGGAGGCTACACCTTC.

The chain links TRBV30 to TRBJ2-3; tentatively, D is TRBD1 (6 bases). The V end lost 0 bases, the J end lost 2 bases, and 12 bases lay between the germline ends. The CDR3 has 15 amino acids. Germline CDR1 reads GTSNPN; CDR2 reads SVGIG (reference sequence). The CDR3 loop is CAWSVSTGPTDTQYF. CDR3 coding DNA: TGTGCCTGGAGTGTATCGACAGGACCCACAGATACGCAGTATTTT.

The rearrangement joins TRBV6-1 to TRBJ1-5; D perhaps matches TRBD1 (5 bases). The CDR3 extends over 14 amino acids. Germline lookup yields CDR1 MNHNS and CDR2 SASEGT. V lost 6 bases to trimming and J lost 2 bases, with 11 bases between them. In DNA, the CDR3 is TGTGCCAGCAGGGCCAGGGTTGGCAATCAGCCCCAGCATTTT. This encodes CASRARVGNQPQHF.

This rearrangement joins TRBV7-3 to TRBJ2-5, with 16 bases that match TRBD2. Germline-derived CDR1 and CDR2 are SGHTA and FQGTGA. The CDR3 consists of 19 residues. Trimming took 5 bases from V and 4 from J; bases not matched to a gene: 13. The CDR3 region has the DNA TGTGCCAGCAGCCGCGCCCCGGGACTAGCGGGGGGGCCTTTAGAGACCCAGTACTTC. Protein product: CASSRAPGLAGGPLETQYF. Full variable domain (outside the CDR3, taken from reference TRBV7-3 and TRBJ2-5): GAGVSQTPSNKVTEKGKYVELRCDPISGHTALYWYRQSLGQGPEFLIYFQGTGAADDSGLPNDRFFAVRPEGSVSTLKIQRTERGDSAVYLCASSRAPGLAGGPLETQYFGPGTRLLVL.

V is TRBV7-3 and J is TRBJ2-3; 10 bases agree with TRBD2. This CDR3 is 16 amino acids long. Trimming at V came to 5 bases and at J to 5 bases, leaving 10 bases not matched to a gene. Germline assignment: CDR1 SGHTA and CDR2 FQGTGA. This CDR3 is CASSPRSGGAGDTQYF. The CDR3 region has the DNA TGTGCCAGCAGCCCCCGGAGCGGGGGGGCCGGAGATACGCAGTATTTT.

The CDR3 bases are TGTGCCAGCAGCTACACTAATACCATTACTGAAGCTTTCTTT. Its protein is CASSYTNTITEAFF. V usage is TRBV7-9 and J usage is TRBJ1-1, with D unresolved. CDR3 size: 14 residues. The V and J ends lost 4 bases and 5 bases respectively, with 14 bases between them. CDR1 and CDR2 from the germline V gene are SEHNR and FQNEAQ (reference sequence).

In DNA, the CDR3 is TGTGCCAGCAGCACGGGAAGTGGGCAGGAGACCCAGTACTTC. This codes for CASSTGSGQETQYF. V usage is TRBV11-1 and J usage is TRBJ2-5; possible D gene TRBD2, 5 bases. The CDR3 length is 14 residues. The V end was cut by 5 bases, the J end by 5 bases, with 15 bases between. Germline lookup yields CDR1 SGHAT and CDR2 FQDESV (reference sequence). The whole variable domain, filled in from reference TRBV11-1 and TRBJ2-5, reads EAEVAQSPRYKITEKSQAVAFWCDPISGHATLYWYRQILGQGPELLVQFQDESVVDDSQLPKDRFSAERLKGVDSTLKIQPAELGDSAMYLCASSTGSGQETQYFGPGTRLLVL.

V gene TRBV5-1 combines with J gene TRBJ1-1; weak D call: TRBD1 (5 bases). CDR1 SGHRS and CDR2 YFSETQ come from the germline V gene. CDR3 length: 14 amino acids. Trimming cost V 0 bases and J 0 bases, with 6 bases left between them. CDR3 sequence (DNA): TGCGCCAGCAGCTTGGACAGGCTGAACACTGAAGCTTTCTTT. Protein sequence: CASSLDRLNTEAFF.

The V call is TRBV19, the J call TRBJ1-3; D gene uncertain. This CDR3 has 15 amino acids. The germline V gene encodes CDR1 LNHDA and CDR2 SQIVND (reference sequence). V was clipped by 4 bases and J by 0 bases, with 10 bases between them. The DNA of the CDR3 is TGTGCCAGTAGTACAGTGATGAACTCTGGAAACACCATATATTTT. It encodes CASSTVMNSGNTIYF.

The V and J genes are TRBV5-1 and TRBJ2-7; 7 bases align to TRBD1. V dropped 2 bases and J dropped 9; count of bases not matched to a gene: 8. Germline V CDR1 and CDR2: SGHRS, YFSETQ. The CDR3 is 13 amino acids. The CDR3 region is CASSFTKGGGQYF. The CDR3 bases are TGCGCCAGCAGCTTTACAAAAGGGGGCGGGCAGTACTTC.